The present T cell receptor (beta chain) was sequenced within a study of technical replicates of blood from a handful of donors. The data were produced by immunoSEQ multiplex PCR, yet TCRdb's version contains in-frame clones alone and is incomplete. The sample yields some 69,000 clones, roughly 88% seen once. The CDR3 runs to 15 residues. Looked up from germline, CDR1 is LNHNV and CDR2 is YYDKDF (reference sequence). J lost 7 bases, V lost 5 bases, and 3 bases had no gene match. This clone was seen a single time. V gene TRBV15 combines with J gene TRBJ2-1; TRBD2 aligns across 15 bases. The sequence came from a human donor in good health. Some clones in this sample may be carry-over from other donors' samples. Material for sequencing was PBMCs. The CDR3 DNA is TGTGCCACCAGCCTTGGGACTAGCGGGAGGAATGAGCAGTTCTTC. Its protein is CATSLGTSGRNEQFF.